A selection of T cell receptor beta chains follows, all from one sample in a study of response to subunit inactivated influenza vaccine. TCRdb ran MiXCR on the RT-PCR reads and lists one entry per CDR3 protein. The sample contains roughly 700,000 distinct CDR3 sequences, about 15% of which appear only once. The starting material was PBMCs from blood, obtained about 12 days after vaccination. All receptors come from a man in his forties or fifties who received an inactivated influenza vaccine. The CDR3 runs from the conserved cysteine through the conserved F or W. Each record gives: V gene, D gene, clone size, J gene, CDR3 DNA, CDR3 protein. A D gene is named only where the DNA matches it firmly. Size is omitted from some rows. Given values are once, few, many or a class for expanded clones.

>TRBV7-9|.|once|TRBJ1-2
TGTGCCAGCAGCTTGGATAATTGGGATGGCTACACCTTC
CASSLDNWDGYTF
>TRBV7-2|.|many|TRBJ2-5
TGTGCCAGCAGCTTAGGGGGCCGGGAGACCCAGTACTTC
CASSLGGRETQYF
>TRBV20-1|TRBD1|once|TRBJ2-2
TGCAGTGCTTGGGACAGGGGGACCGGGGAGCTGTTTTTT
CSAWDRGTGELFF
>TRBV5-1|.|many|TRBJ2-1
TGCGCCAGCAGATTACAGAACGAAGACAATGAGCAGTTCTTC
CASRLQNEDNEQFF
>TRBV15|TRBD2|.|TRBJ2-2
TGTGCCACCGGGCGGGAGGTAACGAACACCGGGGAGCTGTTTTTT
CATGREVTNTGELFF
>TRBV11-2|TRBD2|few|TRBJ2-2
TGTGCCAGCAGCCCGCTGTGGGGTAGCGGGAATGTGAACACCGGGGAGCTGTTTTTT
CASSPLWGSGNVNTGELFF
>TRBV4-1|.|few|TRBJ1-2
TGCGCCAGCAGCCAAGAGACAGGTTCCTATGGCTACACCTTC
CASSQETGSYGYTF
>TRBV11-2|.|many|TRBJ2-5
TGTGCCAGCAGCTTAGAGCGGCAAGAGACCCAGTACTTC
CASSLERQETQYF
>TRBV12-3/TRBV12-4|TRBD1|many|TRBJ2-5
TGTGCCAGCAGTTTCAACCGGGACAGGGGATCAGAGACCCAGTACTTC
CASSFNRDRGSETQYF
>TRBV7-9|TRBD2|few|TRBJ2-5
TGTGCCAGCAGCTTAGTCTCTAGCGGGGGGCCGCGGACCCAGTACTTC
CASSLVSSGGPRTQYF
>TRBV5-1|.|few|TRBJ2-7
TGCGCCAGCAGCTTGACCTATGGCGTCGGCACCTCCTACGAGCAGTACTTC
CASSLTYGVGTSYEQYF
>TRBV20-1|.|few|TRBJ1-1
TGCAGTGCTAGAGATCAGACAGGAAACACTGAAGCTTTCTTT
CSARDQTGNTEAFF
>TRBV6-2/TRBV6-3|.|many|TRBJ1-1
TGTGCCAGCAGTCCATGGAGAGAGACAGGTGAAGCTTTCTTT
CASSPWRETGEAFF
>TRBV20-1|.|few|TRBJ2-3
TGCAGTGCTAGTTTACGGCTACAGAGTAACACAGATACGCAGTATTTT
CSASLRLQSNTDTQYF
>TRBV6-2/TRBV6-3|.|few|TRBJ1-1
TGTGCCACTTCCCGGTCAGGGCGAACCAGTGAAGCTTTCTTT
CATSRSGRTSEAFF
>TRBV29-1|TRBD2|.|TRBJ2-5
TGCAGCGTCTCTAGCGGGAGGAGGGAGACCCAGTACTTC
CSVSSGRRETQYF
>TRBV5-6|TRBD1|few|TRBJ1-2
TGTGCCAGCAGCTTGGGAGGGGGCGGCTATGGCTACACCTTC
CASSLGGGGYGYTF
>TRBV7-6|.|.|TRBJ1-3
TGTGCCAGCAGCTCGCCTCTACGGACGGCTCGAACTTCTGGAAAAACCATATATTTT
CASSSPLRTARTSGKTIYF
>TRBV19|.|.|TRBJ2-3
TGTGCCATCATTCCGGCTAGCACAGATACGCAGTATTTT
CAIIPASTDTQYF
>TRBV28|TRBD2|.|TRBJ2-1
TGTGCCAGCAGTCGAACTAGCGGGATCTCATATGAGCAGTTCTTC
CASSRTSGISYEQFF